The 10 T cell receptor beta chains below come from one sample, sequenced in a study of blood T cell repertoires in COVID-19. Clones were sequenced by immunoSEQ multiplex PCR, and TCRdb holds only the in-frame ones, with some missing. Of roughly 240,000 clones in the sample, roughly 86% were seen once. The sample taken for sequencing was PBMCs or T cells enriched from blood (not recorded which). Source of these receptors: a woman aged 25 to 45 with acute COVID-19.

The CDR3 DNA follows: TGTGCCACCGGGACAGGTGTCTCCGGGGAGCTGTTTTTT. Protein sequence: CATGTGVSGELFF. The chain links TRBV24-1 to TRBJ2-2; 8 nucleotides align to TRBD1. The CDR3 has 13 amino acids. Looked up from germline, CDR1 is KGHDR and CDR2 is SFDVKD. The junction had 5 bases not matched to a gene; V was cut back by 9 bases and J by 6 bases.

The chain has TRBV6-1 and TRBJ1-2; D is undetermined. V was clipped by 2 bases and J by 10 bases, with 11 bases between them. CDR1 is MNHNS, CDR2 SASEGT, per germline. The CDR3 length is 12 residues. CDR3 region: CASSESGFAYTF. CDR3 DNA sequence: TGTGCCAGCAGTGAATCCGGGTTCGCCTACACCTTC.

This sequence joins TRBV18 and TRBJ2-5; D might be TRBD1 (6 bases). Between the trimmed V and J ends, which lost 6 bases and 1 base, there was a span of 12 bases. The CDR3 consists of 14 residues. Germline CDR1 is KGHSH and CDR2 is LQKENI. CDR3 bases: TGTGCCAGCTCCTGGACAGCAATCCAAGAGACCCAGTACTTC. Protein product: CASSWTAIQETQYF.

The V and J genes are TRBV19 and TRBJ1-2, with TRBD1 matching over 11 bases. The CDR3 contains 18 residues. Germline V gene data show CDR1 as LNHDA and CDR2 as SQIVND (reference sequence). The trim removed 5 bases at V and 3 bases at J, leaving 14 bases unmatched. CDR3 region: CASSFLPGQGASYYGYTF. DNA of the CDR3: TGTGCCAGTAGTTTTTTACCCGGACAGGGGGCGTCTTACTATGGCTACACCTTC.

This sequence joins TRBV27 and TRBJ2-1; 10 bases match TRBD1. CDR3 length equals 14 residues. The V gene's germline CDR1 is MNHEY and CDR2 SMNVEV (reference sequence). V lost 7 bases, J lost 4 bases, and 4 bases stayed unmatched. In nucleotides, the CDR3 is TGTGCCAGCACCGGGACAGGGGAATACAATGAGCAGTTCTTC. Protein sequence: CASTGTGEYNEQFF.

The gene calls are TRBV5-1 and TRBJ2-1, with D possibly TRBD1 on 6 matching bases. This CDR3 contains 15 residues. V was pared by 0 bases and J by 8 bases, with 15 bases between. Germline V gives CDR1 SGHRS, CDR2 YFSETQ. The CDR3 DNA sequence: TGCGCCAGCAGCTTGGGGGCAGGGGCGGCGGATGAGCAGTTCTTC. Its translation: CASSLGAGAADEQFF.

This clone was detected once. The CDR3 sequence: CASSSPRGGDTQYF. The DNA for the CDR3 is TGTGCCAGCAGCTCCCCGAGGGGGGGAGATACGCAGTATTTT. The gene calls are TRBV11-2 and TRBJ2-3, with TRBD2 as a possible D gene (7 bases). The CDR3 totals 14 residues. CDR1 and CDR2 from the germline V gene are SGHAT and FQNNGV. Deletions cut 4 bases from V and 5 bases from J, with 13 bases between.

V gene TRBV30 combines with J gene TRBJ1-1; the match to TRBD1 covers 8 bases. V trimming: 7 bases; J trimming: 7 bases; junction bases outside the gene matches: 8. The germline V gene encodes CDR1 GTSNPN and CDR2 SVGIG (reference sequence). CDR3 length: 12 residues. CDR3 residues: CAFDRGGGEAFF. CDR3 DNA: TGTGCCTTCGACAGGGGAGGGGGTGAAGCTTTCTTT.

The CDR3 DNA follows: TGCGCCAGCAGTAGTTGGACAGGGGGGACTACAAACTATGGCTACACCTTC. Translating it yields CASSSWTGGTTNYGYTF. The V gene is TRBV10-2, the J gene TRBJ1-2, with 10 bases fitting TRBD1. The germline CDR1 and CDR2 sequences are WSHSY and SAAADI. The CDR3 extends over 17 amino acids. Trimming at V came to 5 bases and at J to 2 bases, leaving 11 bases not matched to a gene.

Comment on this clone: The sample contains more than one DNA sequence encoding this CDR3. The V gene is TRBV27, the J gene TRBJ1-1; TRBD1 is a possible D gene (5 bases). V lost 3 bases and J 3 bases, leaving 8 bases between the germline ends. This CDR3 contains 13 residues. Germline V gene data show CDR1 as MNHEY and CDR2 as SMNVEV (reference sequence). The DNA for the CDR3 is TGTGCCAGCAGTTTGGGGGGGGACACTGAAGCTTTCTTT. Translation gives CASSLGGDTEAFF.